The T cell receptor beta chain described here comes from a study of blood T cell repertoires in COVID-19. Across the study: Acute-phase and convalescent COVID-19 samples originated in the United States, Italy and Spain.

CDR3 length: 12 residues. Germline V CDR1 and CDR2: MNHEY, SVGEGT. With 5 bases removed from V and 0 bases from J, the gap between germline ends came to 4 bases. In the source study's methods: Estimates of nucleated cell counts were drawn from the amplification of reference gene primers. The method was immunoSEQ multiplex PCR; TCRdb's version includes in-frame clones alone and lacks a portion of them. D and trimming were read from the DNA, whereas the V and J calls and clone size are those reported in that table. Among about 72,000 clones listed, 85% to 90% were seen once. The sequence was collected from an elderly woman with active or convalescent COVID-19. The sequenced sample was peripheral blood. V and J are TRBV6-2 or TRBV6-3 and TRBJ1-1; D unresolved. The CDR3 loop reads CASSPMNTEAFF. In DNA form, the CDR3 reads TGTGCCAGCAGTCCAATGAACACTGAAGCTTTCTTT.